This T cell receptor (beta chain) was observed in a study of shared clonotypes between healthy human individuals. Study conclusions and caveats: An effect of sequencing depth on clonotype sharing among donors was expected.

The germline V gene has CDR1 SGHDT and CDR2 YYEEEE. This CDR3 is built from 15 residues. Trimming stripped 0 bases from V and 2 bases from J, with 11 bases between. The data were produced by immunoSEQ multiplex PCR, yet TCRdb's version contains in-frame clones alone and is incomplete. The table records roughly 2.2 million clones, about 90% of them present only once. Free of recent acute infections or vaccinations, the donors were healthy HIV-negative adults. A remark on this clone: The antigen is not known.

Sequencing used naive CD4+ T cells from PBMCs. Subset of the sample: CD45RA+ positively selected. The clonotype was recovered from a man aged 18 to 30 in good health. Some clones in this sample may be carry-over from other donors' samples. The V call is TRBV5-6, the J call TRBJ1-1; D may be TRBD1 (5 bases). As DNA, the CDR3 is TGTGCCAGCAGCTTGGGAGGACATCCAAACACTGAAGCTTTCTTT. Translating it yields CASSLGGHPNTEAFF.